The entry below gives a single TCR beta chain sequence along with its context. Per germline, CDR1 SEHNR and CDR2 FQNEAQ (reference sequence). This CDR3 region has 13 residues. V trimming: 7 bases; J trimming: 2 bases; junction bases outside the gene matches: 4. This entry is derived from a study of T cell changes during pregnancy in multiple sclerosis. Assay: immunoSEQ multiplex PCR; the TCRdb copy retains only in-frame clones and omits some. Here the sample spans about 44,000 clones, 95% to 96% being singletons. Sequencing was performed on peripheral blood, taken in the second trimester of pregnancy. The receptor was isolated from a female donor with multiple sclerosis, enrolled in a pregnancy study. The chain links TRBV7-9 to TRBJ2-7, with TRBD2 matching over 8 bases. The CDR3 reads CASTLAGTYEQYF. The CDR3 DNA follows: TGTGCCAGCACTCTAGCGGGTACCTACGAGCAGTACTTC.